The count of the clone carrying this TCR beta chain is one. Antigen unknown. Amplification of TCR beta CDR3 regions was performed using RNA transcripts as template. The primer set for the first-round RT-PCR of the TCR CDR3 was HTBI. MiXCR, applied by TCRdb to the multiplex PCR reads, yields one record per CDR3 protein. Of some 650,000 distinct CDR3 sequences detected, around 15% appear once; the ten largest clones hold 2.5% to 4%. This sample is part of a study of T cells in Graves' hyperthyroidism and ophthalmopathy. Study observations and caveats: Most clonotypes expanded in the thyroid (above 0.001) were also present in blood. Median prediction lead before ophthalmopathy onset was 6.5 to 7 months with the model.

Germline CDR1 and CDR2: MGHRA and YSYEKL. The CDR3 spans 18 residues. V trimming: 4 bases; J trimming: 10 bases; junction bases outside the gene matches: 18. Duration under 3 months, a NOSPECS grade of at least 4, and a Clinical Activity Score of at least 3 characterized the ophthalmopathy patients. The study excluded patients with uncontrolled infection, other autoimmune disease, pregnancy or lactation. This TCR was recovered from a woman aged 40 to 49 with Graves' ophthalmopathy. The material sequenced was blood. The chain recombines TRBV4-1 with TRBJ2-1; 11 bases are a match to TRBD2. Here the CDR3 DNA reads TGCGCCAGCAGCCCCGGTATTAGCGGGAGGGCCGAGGTGCCCGAGCAGTTCTTC. Translation gives CASSPGISGRAEVPEQFF.